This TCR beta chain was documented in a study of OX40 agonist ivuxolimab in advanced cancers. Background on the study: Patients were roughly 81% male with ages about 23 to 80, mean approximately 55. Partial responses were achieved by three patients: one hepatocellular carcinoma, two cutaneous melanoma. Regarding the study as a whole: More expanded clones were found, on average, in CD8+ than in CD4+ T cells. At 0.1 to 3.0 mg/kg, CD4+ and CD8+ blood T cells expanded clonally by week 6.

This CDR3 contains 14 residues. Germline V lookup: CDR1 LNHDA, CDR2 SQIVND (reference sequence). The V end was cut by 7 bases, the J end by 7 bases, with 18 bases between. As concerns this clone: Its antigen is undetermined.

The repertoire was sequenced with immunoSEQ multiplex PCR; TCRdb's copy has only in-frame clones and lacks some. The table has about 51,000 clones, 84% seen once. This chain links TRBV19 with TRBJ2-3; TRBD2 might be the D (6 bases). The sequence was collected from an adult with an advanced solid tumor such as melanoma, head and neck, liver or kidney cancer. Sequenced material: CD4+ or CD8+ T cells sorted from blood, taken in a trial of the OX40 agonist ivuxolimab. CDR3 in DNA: TGTGCCAGTATGGCGTCGGGAGAGCGAAATACGCAGTATTTT. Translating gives CASMASGERNTQYF.